The rows below give T cell receptor beta chains drawn from one sample of a study of T cell responses to AZD1222 COVID-19 vaccine. TCRdb's table, derived via immunoSEQ multiplex PCR, lists solely in-frame clones and lacks some. The sample holds 150,000 or so clones, 80% to 90% seen once. The material was peripheral blood, obtained on day 0 of AZD1222 vaccination. Source of these receptors: an adult in good health. The CDR3 runs from the conserved cysteine through the conserved F or W. Fields, in order: V gene, clone size, J gene, D gene, CDR3 DNA, CDR3 protein. The D gene is left open where the match is weak. A clone size is listed for some rows: how often the clone was seen (once, few, many), or a class if it is expanded.

TRBV7-3	once	TRBJ2-1	NA	TGTGCCAGCAGCCCTTGGGGGGAGCGTGAGCAGTTCTTC	CASSPWGEREQFF
TRBV20-1	NA	TRBJ2-5	TRBD2	TGCGGGAGGACTAGCCAAGAGACCCAGTACTTC	CGRTSQETQYF
TRBV18	NA	TRBJ1-1	NA	TGTGCCAGCTCACCAACAAGGTCGAACACTGAAGCTTTCTTT	CASSPTRSNTEAFF
TRBV5-1	NA	TRBJ1-1	NA	TGCGCCAGCAGCTTGGCCCTCGGGGGGGGCACTGAAGCTTTCTTT	CASSLALGGGTEAFF
TRBV27	NA	TRBJ1-2	NA	TGTGCCAGCAGTTTCTATGGGGGCTATGGCTACACCTTC	CASSFYGGYGYTF
TRBV6-1	NA	TRBJ2-3	TRBD2	TGTGCCAGCAGTGAACGGGAGCGGGATGACACAGATACGCAGTATTTT	CASSERERDDTDTQYF
TRBV25-1	NA	TRBJ1-3	TRBD1	TGTGCCAGCGGAAGGACAGGGGAAGGAAACACCATATATTTT	CASGRTGEGNTIYF
TRBV12-3/TRBV12-4	NA	TRBJ2-5	TRBD1	TGTGCCAGCAGACGGGACAGTGAGACCCAGTACTTC	CASRRDSETQYF
TRBV25-1	NA	TRBJ2-3	NA	TGTGCCAGCGCCCTCCTCCCGGGAGTAGGGACAGATACGCAGTATTTT	CASALLPGVGTDTQYF
TRBV28	NA	TRBJ1-5	NA	TGTGCCAGCAGCCGCCCCCAGGGGAATCAGCCCCAGCATTTT	CASSRPQGNQPQHF
TRBV19	NA	TRBJ1-1	NA	TGTGCCAGTAGGACCCCGGGGAGGGTGAACACTGAAGCTTTCTTT	CASRTPGRVNTEAFF
TRBV19	NA	TRBJ2-1	NA	TGTGCCAGTAGTATAGAAGGGGGGAATGAGCAGTTCTTC	CASSIEGGNEQFF
TRBV25-1	NA	TRBJ1-4	NA	TGTGCCAGCAGGGAACAGACAACTAATGAAAAACTGTTTTTT	CASREQTTNEKLFF
TRBV9	NA	TRBJ2-1	TRBD2	TGTGCCAGCAGCGTAGCTCCAGCGGGAAGGTCTGAGCAGTTCTTC	CASSVAPAGRSEQFF
TRBV27	NA	TRBJ1-1	NA	TGTGCCAGCAGTACTCAGATGAACACTGAAGCTTTCTTT	CASSTQMNTEAFF
TRBV29-1	NA	TRBJ2-2	TRBD1	TGCAGCGTTGGGTTGAGTAGGGGGCCCACCGGGGAGCTGTTTTTT	CSVGLSRGPTGELFF
TRBV27	NA	TRBJ1-4	TRBD1	TGTGCCAGCAGTCCTCGACAGGGCCTCACAACTAATGAAAAACTGTTTTTT	CASSPRQGLTTNEKLFF
TRBV28	NA	TRBJ1-1	NA	TGTGCCAGCCACCACGATGGGGGGTTCAGTGAAGCTTTCTTT	CASHHDGGFSEAFF
TRBV27	NA	TRBJ1-2	NA	TGTGCCAGCAGCACTCGAGGGGGACCTAATTATGGCTACACCTTC	CASSTRGGPNYGYTF
TRBV6-2/TRBV6-3	NA	TRBJ1-1	NA	TGTGCCAGCAGTTACGGGGGTCAGCTCTACACTGAAGCTTTCTTT	CASSYGGQLYTEAFF
TRBV7-2	NA	TRBJ2-4	NA	TGTGCCAGCAGCTTATGGACAGACAGCATTCAGTACTTC	CASSLWTDSIQYF
TRBV7-2	NA	TRBJ2-7	TRBD2	TGTGCCAGCAGCTTTGCGACCGAGGCGGGAGGCTCCGAGCAGTACTTC	CASSFATEAGGSEQYF
TRBV29-1	NA	TRBJ1-1	NA	TGCAGCGCCGCCCAGGGATGGACTGAAGCTTTCTTT	CSAAQGWTEAFF
TRBV6-2/TRBV6-3	once	TRBJ2-1	NA	TGTGCCAGCAGTTACGTGGGAGGTAAATTGAATGAGCAGTTCTTC	CASSYVGGKLNEQFF
TRBV4-3	NA	TRBJ1-2	NA	TGCGCCAGCCGAGACCGTTCCTATGGCTACACCTTC	CASRDRSYGYTF
TRBV6-2/TRBV6-3	NA	TRBJ1-1	NA	TGTGCCAGCAGTGTCGTCGGGTACACTGAAGCTTTCTTT	CASSVVGYTEAFF
TRBV4-2	NA	TRBJ2-3	TRBD2	TGTGCCAGCAGCCAAGCCCTAGCGGACCCCACAGATACGCAGTATTTT	CASSQALADPTDTQYF
TRBV5-4	NA	TRBJ1-4	NA	TGTGCCAGCAGCTTAAGAACTAATGAAAAACTGTTTTTT	CASSLRTNEKLFF
TRBV6-1	few	TRBJ1-5	TRBD1	TGTGCCAGCAGTGCCCCTTTAGGGGACAGGGGGGGCCAGCCCCAGCATTTT	CASSAPLGDRGGQPQHF
TRBV9	NA	TRBJ2-1	TRBD2	TGTGCCAGCAGCGTAGTAGCGGGAGGGTGGAATGAGCAGTTCTTC	CASSVVAGGWNEQFF
TRBV18	once	TRBJ2-7	TRBD1	TGTGCCAGCTCACCAGGGACAGGGGCGAACTACGAGCAGTACTTC	CASSPGTGANYEQYF